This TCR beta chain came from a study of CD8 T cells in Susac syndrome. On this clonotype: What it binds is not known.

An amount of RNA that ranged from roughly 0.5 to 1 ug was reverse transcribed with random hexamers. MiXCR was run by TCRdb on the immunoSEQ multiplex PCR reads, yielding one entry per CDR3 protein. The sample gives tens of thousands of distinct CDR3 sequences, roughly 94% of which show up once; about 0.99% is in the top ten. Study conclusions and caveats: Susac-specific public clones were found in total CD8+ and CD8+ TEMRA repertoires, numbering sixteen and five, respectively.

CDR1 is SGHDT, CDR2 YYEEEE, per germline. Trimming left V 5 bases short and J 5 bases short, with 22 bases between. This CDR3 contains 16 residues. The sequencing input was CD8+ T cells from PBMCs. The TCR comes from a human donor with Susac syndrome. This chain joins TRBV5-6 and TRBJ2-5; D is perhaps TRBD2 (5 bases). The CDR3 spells CASRTRRFGMSETQYF. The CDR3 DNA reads TGTGCCAGCAGAACCAGAAGGTTCGGGATGTCGGAGACCCAGTACTTC.